These 2 T cell receptor beta chains were all obtained from the same sample, sequenced in a study of cytomegalovirus exposure and HLA in healthy donors. Vbeta (60) and Jbeta (13) primers were used in the PCR. The method was immunoSEQ multiplex PCR; TCRdb's version includes in-frame clones alone and lacks a portion of them. This sample has some 140,000 clones, with roughly 77% found just once. Sequencing was carried out using PBMCs. The receptors originated from a female donor in good health and CMV-seronegative.

The CDR3 sequence is CSVDPAGGQETQYF. The CDR3 nucleotides are TGCAGCGTTGACCCCGCAGGGGGCCAAGAGACCCAGTACTTC. The genes are TRBV29-1 and TRBJ2-5; TRBD1 matches at 7 bases. V lost 3 bases to trimming and J lost 1 base; unmatched junction nucleotides: 5. This CDR3 has 14 residues. Germline V lookup: CDR1 SQVTM, CDR2 ANQGSEA.

This chain uses TRBV28 with TRBJ1-5; no firm D call. Trimming took 1 base from V and 2 from J, leaving 3 bases between them. Germline values: CDR1 MDHEN, CDR2 SYDVKM. This CDR3 comprises 13 residues. CDR3 sequence (DNA): TGTGCCAGCAGTTTATTAGGCAATCAGCCCCAGCATTTT. This encodes CASSLLGNQPQHF.